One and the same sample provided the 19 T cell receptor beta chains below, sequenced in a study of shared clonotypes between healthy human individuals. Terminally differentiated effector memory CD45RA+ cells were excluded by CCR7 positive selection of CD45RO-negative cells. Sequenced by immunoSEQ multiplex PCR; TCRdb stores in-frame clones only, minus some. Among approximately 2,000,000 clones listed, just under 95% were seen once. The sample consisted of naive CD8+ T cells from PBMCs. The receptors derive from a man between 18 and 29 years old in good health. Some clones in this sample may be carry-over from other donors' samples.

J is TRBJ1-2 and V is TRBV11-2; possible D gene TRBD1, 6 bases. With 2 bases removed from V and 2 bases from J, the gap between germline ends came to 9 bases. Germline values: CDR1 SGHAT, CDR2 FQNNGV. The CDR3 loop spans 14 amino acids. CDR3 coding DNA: TGTGCCAGCAGCTTAACAGGGACGAACTATGGCTACACCTTC. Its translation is CASSLTGTNYGYTF.

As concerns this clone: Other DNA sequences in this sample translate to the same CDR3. CDR3 DNA: TGTGCCAGCAGTGAAGGACTAGCGGACTCCTACGAGCAGTACTTC. It yields the protein CASSEGLADSYEQYF. The genes are TRBV6-1 and TRBJ2-7; 9 bases are shared with TRBD2. The CDR3 contains 15 residues. The germline V gene encodes CDR1 MNHNS and CDR2 SASEGT. V was clipped by 1 base and J by 0 bases; unmatched bases: 1.

The CDR3 here is CASSEVGRSVPKNIQYF. CDR3 DNA: TGTGCCAGCAGTGAAGTCGGCAGGTCCGTACCCAAAAACATTCAGTACTTC. The chain is built from TRBV6-1 and TRBJ2-4; no definite D call. Germline CDR1 and CDR2: MNHNS and SASEGT. The germline V and J ends were trimmed by 1 base and 2 bases, with 15 bases remaining between them. This CDR3 has 17 residues.

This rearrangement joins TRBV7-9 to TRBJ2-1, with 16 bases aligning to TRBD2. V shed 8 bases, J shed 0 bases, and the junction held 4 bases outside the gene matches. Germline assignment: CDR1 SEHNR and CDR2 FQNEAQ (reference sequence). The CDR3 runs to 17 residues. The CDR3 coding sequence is TGTGCCAGCGGGACTAGCGGGAGGGCCTTCTCCTACAATGAGCAGTTCTTC. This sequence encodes CASGTSGRAFSYNEQFF.

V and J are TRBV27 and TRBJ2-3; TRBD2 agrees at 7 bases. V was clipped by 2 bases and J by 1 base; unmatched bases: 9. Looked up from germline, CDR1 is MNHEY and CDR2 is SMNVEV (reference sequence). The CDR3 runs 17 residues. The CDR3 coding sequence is TGTGCCAGCAGTTTAAGACAGTTGGCGGGAGGCACAGATACGCAGTATTTT. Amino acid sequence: CASSLRQLAGGTDTQYF.

DNA for the CDR3: TGTGCCAGCAGTTTATGGGGCGGGGCTAACACTGAAGCTTTCTTT. This encodes CASSLWGGANTEAFF. The chain combines TRBV27 with TRBJ1-1; tentative D call: TRBD1 (5 bases). In germline, CDR1 is MNHEY, CDR2 SMNVEV (reference sequence). Trimming left V 1 base short and J 2 bases short, with 11 bases between. The CDR3 sequence is 15 residues long.

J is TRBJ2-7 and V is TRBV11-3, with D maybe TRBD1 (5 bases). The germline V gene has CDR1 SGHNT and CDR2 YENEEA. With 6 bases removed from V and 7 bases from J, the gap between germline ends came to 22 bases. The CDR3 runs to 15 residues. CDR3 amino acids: CASSDDPGLQGEQYF. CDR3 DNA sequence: TGTGCCAGCAGTGACGACCCCGGGCTGCAGGGAGAGCAGTACTTC.

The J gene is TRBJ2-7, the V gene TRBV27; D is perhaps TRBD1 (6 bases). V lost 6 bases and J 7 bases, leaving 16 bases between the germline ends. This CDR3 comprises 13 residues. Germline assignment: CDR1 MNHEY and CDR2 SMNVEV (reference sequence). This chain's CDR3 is CASRNPGQGEQYF. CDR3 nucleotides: TGTGCCAGCAGAAACCCGGGACAAGGGGAGCAGTACTTC.

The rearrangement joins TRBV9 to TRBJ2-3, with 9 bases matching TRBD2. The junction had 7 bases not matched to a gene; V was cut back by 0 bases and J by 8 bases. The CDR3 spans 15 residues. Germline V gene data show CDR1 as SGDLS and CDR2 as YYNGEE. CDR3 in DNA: TGTGCCAGCAGCGTAGTCGCGGGAGGGCCCTCTACGCAGTATTTT. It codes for CASSVVAGGPSTQYF.

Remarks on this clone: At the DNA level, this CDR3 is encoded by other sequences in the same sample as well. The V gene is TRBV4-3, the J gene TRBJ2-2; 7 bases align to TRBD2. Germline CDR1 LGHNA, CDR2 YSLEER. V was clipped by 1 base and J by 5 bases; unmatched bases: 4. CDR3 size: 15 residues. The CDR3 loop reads CASSQALGGTGELFF. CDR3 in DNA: TGCGCCAGCAGCCAAGCGCTCGGGGGGACCGGGGAGCTGTTTTTT.

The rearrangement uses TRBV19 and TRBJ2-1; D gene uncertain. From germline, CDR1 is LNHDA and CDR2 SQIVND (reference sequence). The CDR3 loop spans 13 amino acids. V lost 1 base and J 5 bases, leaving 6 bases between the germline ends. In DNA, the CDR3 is TGTGCCAGTAGTATAGGTCAGGACAATGAGCAGTTCTTC. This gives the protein CASSIGQDNEQFF.

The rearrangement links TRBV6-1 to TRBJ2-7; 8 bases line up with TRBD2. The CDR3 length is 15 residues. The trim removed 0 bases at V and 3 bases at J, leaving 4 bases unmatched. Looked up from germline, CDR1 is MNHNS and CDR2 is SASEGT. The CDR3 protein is CASSEAGSGSYEQYF. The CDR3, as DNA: TGTGCCAGCAGTGAAGCAGGAAGCGGGAGCTACGAGCAGTACTTC.

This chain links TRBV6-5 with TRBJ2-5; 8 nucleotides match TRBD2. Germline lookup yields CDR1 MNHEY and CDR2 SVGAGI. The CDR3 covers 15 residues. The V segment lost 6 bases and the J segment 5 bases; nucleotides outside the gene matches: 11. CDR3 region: CASRSYSGTPETQYF. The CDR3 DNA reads TGTGCCAGCAGGTCCTATAGCGGGACTCCGGAGACCCAGTACTTC.

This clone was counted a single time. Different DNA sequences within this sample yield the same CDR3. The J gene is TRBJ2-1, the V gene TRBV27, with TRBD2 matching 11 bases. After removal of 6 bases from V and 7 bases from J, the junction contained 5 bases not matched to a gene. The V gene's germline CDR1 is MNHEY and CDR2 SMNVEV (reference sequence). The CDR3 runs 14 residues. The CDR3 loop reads CASSPRLAGNEQFF. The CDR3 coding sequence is TGTGCCAGCAGCCCGAGACTAGCGGGAAATGAGCAGTTCTTC.

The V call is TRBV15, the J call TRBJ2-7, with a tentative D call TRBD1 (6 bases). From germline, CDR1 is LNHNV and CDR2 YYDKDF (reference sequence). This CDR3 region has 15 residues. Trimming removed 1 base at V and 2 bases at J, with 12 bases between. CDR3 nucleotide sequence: TGTGCCACCAGCAGAGCAGGACAGCGACCCTACGAGCAGTACTTC. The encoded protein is CATSRAGQRPYEQYF.

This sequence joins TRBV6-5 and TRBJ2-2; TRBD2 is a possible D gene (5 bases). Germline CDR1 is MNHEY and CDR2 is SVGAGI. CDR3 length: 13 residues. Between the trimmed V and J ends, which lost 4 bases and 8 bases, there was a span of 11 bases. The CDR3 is CASSLLASGELFF. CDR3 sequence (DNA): TGTGCCAGCAGTTTGTTAGCGTCTGGGGAGCTGTTTTTT.

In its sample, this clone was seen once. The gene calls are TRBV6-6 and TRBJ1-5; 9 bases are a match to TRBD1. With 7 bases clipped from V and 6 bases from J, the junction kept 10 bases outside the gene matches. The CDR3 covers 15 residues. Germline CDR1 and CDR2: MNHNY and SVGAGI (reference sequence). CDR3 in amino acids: CASTGQGRGGQPQHF. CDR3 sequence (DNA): TGTGCCAGCACTGGACAGGGGAGGGGTGGTCAGCCCCAGCATTTT.

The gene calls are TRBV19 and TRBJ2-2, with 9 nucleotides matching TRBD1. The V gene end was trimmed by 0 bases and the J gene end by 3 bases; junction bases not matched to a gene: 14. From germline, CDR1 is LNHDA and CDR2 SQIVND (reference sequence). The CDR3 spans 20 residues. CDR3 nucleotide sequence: TGTGCCAGTAGTATAGAGGGCGGATTAGGGACAGGGTGGGACACCGGGGAGCTGTTTTTT. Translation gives CASSIEGGLGTGWDTGELFF.

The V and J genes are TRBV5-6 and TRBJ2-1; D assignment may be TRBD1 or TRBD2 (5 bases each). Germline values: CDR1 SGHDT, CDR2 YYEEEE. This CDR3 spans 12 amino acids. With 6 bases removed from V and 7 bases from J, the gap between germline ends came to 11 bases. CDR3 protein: CASNHEGNEQFF. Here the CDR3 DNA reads TGTGCCAGCAACCATGAGGGGAATGAGCAGTTCTTC.